Listed below are T cell receptor beta chains from one sample, sequenced in a study of response to subunit inactivated influenza vaccine. TCRdb reanalysed the RT-PCR reads using MiXCR and keeps one entry per CDR3 protein. The sample carries approximately 680,000 distinct CDR3 sequences, approximately 14% recorded once. The material sequenced was PBMCs from blood, taken 11 to 12 days after vaccination. These receptors were collected from a man over 45 who received an inactivated influenza vaccine. Both conserved end residues are part of each CDR3. Fields, in order: clone size, D gene, J gene, V gene, CDR3 length, CDR3 DNA, CDR3 protein. The D gene is left open where the match is weak. For some rows the clone size is stated as once, few or many, or as a class when expanded; others skip it.

size: few; D: .; J: TRBJ2-2; V: TRBV11-3; length: 14; DNA: TGTGCCAGCAGCCAGCTGAGGGACACCGGGGAGCTGTTTTTT; CDR3: CASSQLRDTGELFF
size: .; D: .; J: TRBJ2-7; V: TRBV7-9; length: 15; DNA: TGTGCCAGGCGGGGCTCTCTCCTCCTAGGAAACGAGCAGTACTTC; CDR3: CARRGSLLLGNEQYF
size: few; D: .; J: TRBJ2-1; V: TRBV20-1; length: 16; DNA: TGCTGTGCTAGAGATCTTGGATACAGCTCCTACAATGAGCAGTTCTTC; CDR3: CCARDLGYSSYNEQFF
size: few; D: TRBD1; J: TRBJ1-1; V: TRBV7-9; length: 15; DNA: TGTGCCAGCAGCTCAATTTACAGGGGGCAGACTGAAGCTTTCTTT; CDR3: CASSSIYRGQTEAFF
size: few; D: .; J: TRBJ1-6; V: TRBV12-3/TRBV12-4; length: 14; DNA: TGTGCCAGCAGCCGACGGTATGAGAATTCACCCCTCCACTTT; CDR3: CASSRRYENSPLHF
size: .; D: .; J: TRBJ1-4; V: TRBV20-1; length: 14; DNA: TGCAGTGCGCTGAAGATCGGAGGGAATGAAAAACTGTTTTTT; CDR3: CSALKIGGNEKLFF
size: .; D: .; J: TRBJ2-1; V: TRBV20-1; length: 12; DNA: TGCAGTGCTGGCGGGCGAAGCCATGAGCAGTTCTTC; CDR3: CSAGGRSHEQFF
size: few; D: TRBD2; J: TRBJ2-7; V: TRBV5-6; length: 14; DNA: TGTGCCAGCAGCTTCACTAGCGGGGCCTACGAGCAGTACTTC; CDR3: CASSFTSGAYEQYF
size: .; D: .; J: TRBJ2-1; V: TRBV6-1; length: 14; DNA: TGTGCCAGCAGATGGCGGGTACCCTACAATGAGCAGTTCTTC; CDR3: CASRWRVPYNEQFF
size: few; D: .; J: TRBJ2-1; V: TRBV20-1; length: 16; DNA: TGCAGTGCTAGAGTTTTGCGGGACAGAAATTACAATGAGCAGTTCTTC; CDR3: CSARVLRDRNYNEQFF
size: .; D: TRBD1; J: TRBJ2-7; V: TRBV11-2; length: 19; DNA: TGTGCCAGCAGCTTAGTAGTGGCCGACAGGGGCCGACATACCTACGAGCAGTACTTC; CDR3: CASSLVVADRGRHTYEQYF
size: .; D: .; J: TRBJ2-2; V: TRBV12-3/TRBV12-4; length: 14; DNA: TGTGCCAGCACCCTGGGGGGCCGACCCGGGGAGCTGTTTTTT; CDR3: CASTLGGRPGELFF
size: few; D: .; J: TRBJ2-5; V: TRBV6-1; length: 17; DNA: TGTGCCAGCACCTCTACCCCAACCGGGAATCTAGAAGAGACCCAGTACTTC; CDR3: CASTSTPTGNLEETQYF
size: .; D: .; J: TRBJ2-5; V: TRBV18; length: 16; DNA: TGTGCCAGCTCACCTTATTCGGCAGGGCCCCAAGAGCCCCAGTACTTC; CDR3: CASSPYSAGPQEPQYF
size: many; D: .; J: TRBJ2-6; V: TRBV10-3; length: 14; DNA: TGTGCCATCAGCGCAGATACTGGGGCCAACGTCCTGACTTTC; CDR3: CAISADTGANVLTF
size: .; D: .; J: TRBJ2-3; V: TRBV12-3/TRBV12-4; length: 13; DNA: TGTGCCAGCAGTTTACGGATGACAGATACGCAGTATTTT; CDR3: CASSLRMTDTQYF
size: .; D: .; J: TRBJ1-5; V: TRBV6-5; length: 16; DNA: TGTGCCAGCAGTTACATTATGCCGGGAGGCAATCAGCCCCAGCATTTT; CDR3: CASSYIMPGGNQPQHF
size: many; D: TRBD1; J: TRBJ2-2; V: TRBV10-1; length: 14; DNA: TGCGCCAGCAAACAGGGGCTGGACACCGGGGAGCTGTTTTTT; CDR3: CASKQGLDTGELFF
size: .; D: .; J: TRBJ1-6; V: TRBV7-2; length: 18; DNA: TGTGCCAGCAGCTTAGCGGCGGGCGGGTTGGTCGTGGACTCACCCCTCCACTTT; CDR3: CASSLAAGGLVVDSPLHF
size: few; D: .; J: TRBJ2-7; V: TRBV28; length: 14; DNA: TGTGCCAGCAGTTTTACAGGGAGTCTCTACGAGCAGTACTTC; CDR3: CASSFTGSLYEQYF
size: .; D: .; J: TRBJ2-7; V: TRBV7-9; length: 14; DNA: TGTGCCAGCAGCTTCAGTACAGCCACTTACGAGCAGTACTTC; CDR3: CASSFSTATYEQYF
size: .; D: .; J: TRBJ2-4; V: TRBV4-3; length: 17; DNA: TGCGCCAGCAGCCAAGGTTCAGGACAAAAAAACAAAAACATTCAGTACTTC; CDR3: CASSQGSGQKNKNIQYF
size: few; D: TRBD1; J: TRBJ1-1; V: TRBV5-6; length: 17; DNA: TGTGCCAGCAGCTACCTAGGACAGGGAAGGGGAAACACTGAAGCTTTCTTT; CDR3: CASSYLGQGRGNTEAFF
size: .; D: .; J: TRBJ2-7; V: TRBV19; length: 12; DNA: TGTGCCAGTAGTACCCCGGGGACCGAGCAGTACTTC; CDR3: CASSTPGTEQYF
size: many; D: .; J: TRBJ2-5; V: TRBV27; length: 17; DNA: TGTGCCAGCAGTTTGTATCCGGGTCCTAGGGGGAAAGAGACCCAGTACTTC; CDR3: CASSLYPGPRGKETQYF
size: .; D: TRBD1; J: TRBJ2-2; V: TRBV29-1; length: 13; DNA: TGCAGCGTTTGGGACAGGGGCGGCGGGGAGCTGTTTTTT; CDR3: CSVWDRGGGELFF
size: few; D: .; J: TRBJ2-4; V: TRBV27; length: 14; DNA: TGTGCCAGCAGTTTAAATGGCAGGAAAAACATTCAGTACTTC; CDR3: CASSLNGRKNIQYF
size: few; D: .; J: TRBJ1-2; V: TRBV10-3; length: 13; DNA: TGTGCCATCAGTGAGAATTGGGGCTATGGCTACACCTTC; CDR3: CAISENWGYGYTF
size: .; D: TRBD2; J: TRBJ2-5; V: TRBV5-5; length: 16; DNA: TGTGCCAGCAGCTACTTACTAGCGGGAGGATGGGAGACCCAGTACTTC; CDR3: CASSYLLAGGWETQYF
size: .; D: TRBD2; J: TRBJ2-3; V: TRBV10-3; length: 15; DNA: TGTGCCATCAGTGAGATTAGTTCTAGCGGGAGTTTAGTACGTTTT; CDR3: CAISEISSSGSLVRF
size: .; D: .; J: TRBJ2-5; V: TRBV28; length: 15; DNA: TGTGCCAGCAGTTTATCCCCGTACAGGGTCGAGACCCAGTACTTC; CDR3: CASSLSPYRVETQYF
size: few; D: .; J: TRBJ2-7; V: TRBV11-2; length: 12; DNA: TGTGCCAGCAGCTTCGCAGTCTACGAGCAGTACTTC; CDR3: CASSFAVYEQYF
size: few; D: .; J: TRBJ2-3; V: TRBV29-1; length: 13; DNA: TGCAGCGTTGAAGGGAGGGCTACAGATACGCAGTATTTT; CDR3: CSVEGRATDTQYF
size: .; D: TRBD1; J: TRBJ1-6; V: TRBV7-9; length: 15; DNA: TGTGCCAGCAGCTTAGTTGGACAGGCCTTATCACCCCTCCACTTT; CDR3: CASSLVGQALSPLHF
size: .; D: TRBD1; J: TRBJ1-2; V: TRBV7-2; length: 15; DNA: TGTGCCAGCAGCCCGTTCCGGGACAGGGGGCATGGCTACACCTTC; CDR3: CASSPFRDRGHGYTF
size: few; D: .; J: TRBJ2-3; V: TRBV28; length: 16; DNA: TGTGCCAGCAGTTTTTCTGGGCAGGGAAACACAGATACGCAGTATTTT; CDR3: CASSFSGQGNTDTQYF
size: .; D: TRBD2; J: TRBJ2-7; V: TRBV7-6; length: 18; DNA: TGTGCCAGCAGCTTAGCGCAGAGGACTAGCGGGGGGAGGTACGAGCAGTACTTC; CDR3: CASSLAQRTSGGRYEQYF
size: .; D: .; J: TRBJ2-5; V: TRBV28; length: 16; DNA: TGTGCCAGCAGAGCCCGGCGGCGGCAGGGGCACGAGACCCAGTACTTC; CDR3: CASRARRRQGHETQYF
size: few; D: .; J: TRBJ2-5; V: TRBV28; length: 14; DNA: TGTGCCAGCAGTTGGCAGGCCTTCCAAGAGACCCAGTACTTC; CDR3: CASSWQAFQETQYF
size: many; D: .; J: TRBJ2-6; V: TRBV6-2/TRBV6-3; length: 15; DNA: TGTGCCAGCAGAACCCAGGTCTCTGGGGCCAACGTCCTGACTTTC; CDR3: CASRTQVSGANVLTF
size: many; D: .; J: TRBJ2-3; V: TRBV7-9; length: 14; DNA: TGTGCCAGCGTGAAGGGGGGGGGAGCGGATACGCAGTATTTT; CDR3: CASVKGGGADTQYF
size: .; D: TRBD2; J: TRBJ2-4; V: TRBV7-2; length: 15; DNA: TGTGCCAGCAGCCTACTAGCGGGCGGGGGAGGCATTCAGTACTTC; CDR3: CASSLLAGGGGIQYF
size: few; D: .; J: TRBJ1-5; V: TRBV7-2; length: 14; DNA: TGTGCCAGCAGCCTGGACAGCGCTAATCAGCCCCAGCATTTT; CDR3: CASSLDSANQPQHF
size: once; D: .; J: TRBJ2-7; V: TRBV19; length: 14; DNA: TGTGCCAGTAGTAGGACAAAAAGCCCCTACGAGCAGTACTTC; CDR3: CASSRTKSPYEQYF
size: .; D: .; J: TRBJ2-3; V: TRBV12-3/TRBV12-4; length: 16; DNA: TGTGCCAGCAGTTTGGGACTGTTGCCTAGCACAGATACGCAGTATTTT; CDR3: CASSLGLLPSTDTQYF
size: .; D: .; J: TRBJ2-7; V: TRBV15; length: 14; DNA: TGTGCCACCAGCAGAGACCTCTCGATTCCCGAGCAGTACTTC; CDR3: CATSRDLSIPEQYF